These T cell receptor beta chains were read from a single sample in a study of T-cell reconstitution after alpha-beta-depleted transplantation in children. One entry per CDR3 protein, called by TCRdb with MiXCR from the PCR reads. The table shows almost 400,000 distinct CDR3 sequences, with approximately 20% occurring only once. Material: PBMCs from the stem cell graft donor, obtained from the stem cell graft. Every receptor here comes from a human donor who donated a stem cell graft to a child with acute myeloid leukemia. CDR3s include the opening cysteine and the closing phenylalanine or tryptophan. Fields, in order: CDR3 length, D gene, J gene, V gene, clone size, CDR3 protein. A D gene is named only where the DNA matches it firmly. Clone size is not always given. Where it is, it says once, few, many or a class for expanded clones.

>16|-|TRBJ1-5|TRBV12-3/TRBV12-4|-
CASSLGVRRKNQPQHF
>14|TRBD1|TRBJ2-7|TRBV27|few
CASRRTGVNYEQYF
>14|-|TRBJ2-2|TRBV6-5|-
CASSYSTLLGELFF
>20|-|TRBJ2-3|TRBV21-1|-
CASSKGGLSSSLLVADTQYF
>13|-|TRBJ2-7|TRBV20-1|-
CSAQDRPTYEQYF
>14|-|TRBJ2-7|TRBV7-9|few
CASSPGDTNYEQYF
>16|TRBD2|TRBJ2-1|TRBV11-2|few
CASSLGTSGKYNEQFF
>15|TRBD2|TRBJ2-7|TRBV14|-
CASSPTSGASYEQYF
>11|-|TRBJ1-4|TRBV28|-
CASRSNEKLFF
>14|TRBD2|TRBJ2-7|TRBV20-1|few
CSAEAGLADYEQYF
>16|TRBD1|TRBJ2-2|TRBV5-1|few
CASSYRQGARSGELFF
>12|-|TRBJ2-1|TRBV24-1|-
CATSDPINEQFF
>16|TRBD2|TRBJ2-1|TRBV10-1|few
CAPGLAGATAYNEQFF
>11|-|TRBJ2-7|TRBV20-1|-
CSVGRSYEQYF
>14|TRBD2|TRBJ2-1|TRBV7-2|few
CASTVTSGGNEQFF